A single sample is the source of the 21 T cell receptor beta chains below, sequenced in a study of blood T cell repertoires in COVID-19. Some clones are missing from TCRdb's copy, which holds only in-frame ones; the method was immunoSEQ multiplex PCR. The data contain more than 150,000 clones, around 80% of them singletons. Sequenced input: peripheral blood. The origin of the receptors is a woman aged 80 or over with active or convalescent COVID-19.

This clone has more than one count but fewer than ten. V gene TRBV3-1 (or the pseudogene TRBV3-2) combines with J gene TRBJ1-5; maybe TRBD1 (5 bases). This CDR3 comprises 16 residues. Germline V CDR1 and CDR2: LGHDT, YNNKEL (reference sequence). The V end was cut by 7 bases, the J end by 6 bases, with 22 bases between. The CDR3 DNA sequence: TGTGCCAGCACCCTGGTGGGGGGATCTTTTGGTCAGCCCCAGCATTTT. Amino acid sequence: CASTLVGGSFGQPQHF.

This clone occurred once. The gene calls are TRBV12-2 and TRBJ2-1; TRBD1, the table's D call, was not compared with the DNA. TRBV12-2 has pseudogene status. The CDR3 is 17 amino acids. CDR3 sequence: CASRFRQLPPSCHEQFF. Here the CDR3 DNA reads TGTGCAAGTCGCTTTAGACAGCTACCCCCGAGTTGTCATGAGCAGTTCTTC.

The table lists this clone with a count of one. This chain connects TRBV6-5 to TRBJ1-6; maybe TRBD1 (5 bases). Germline lookup yields CDR1 MNHEY and CDR2 SVGAGI. The CDR3 is 14 amino acids. Trimming stripped 8 bases from V and 10 bases from J, with 18 bases between. For the CDR3, the DNA is TGTGCCAGCGGGCGAGAACAGGTCACATCACCCCTCCACTTT. It is translated as CASGREQVTSPLHF.

The rearrangement links TRBV5-4 to TRBJ1-2; TRBD1 is a possible D gene (5 bases). Per germline, CDR1 SGHNT and CDR2 YYREEE (reference sequence). This CDR3 region has 16 residues. Trimming stripped 4 bases from V and 0 bases from J, with 16 bases between. DNA for the CDR3: TGTGCCAGCAGCCTCGGAGAGACAGCTGCTAACTATGGCTACACCTTC. Protein product: CASSLGETAANYGYTF.

About this clone itself: The sample contains more than one DNA sequence encoding this CDR3. This chain uses TRBV20-1 with TRBJ2-3; maybe TRBD2 (7 bases). Germline CDR1 and CDR2: DFQATT and SNEGSKA (reference sequence). The V and J ends lost 3 bases and 3 bases respectively, with 13 bases between them. The CDR3 runs 14 residues. The CDR3 DNA follows: TGCAGTGCTAGTAGGGGGGGAGATACAGATACGCAGTATTTT. It is translated as CSASRGGDTDTQYF.

The chain combines TRBV10-3 with TRBJ2-3, with D maybe TRBD1 (6 bases). V lost 2 bases to trimming and J lost 2 bases, with 23 bases between them. This CDR3 comprises 19 residues. Germline V gene data show CDR1 as ENHRY and CDR2 as SYGVKD. Written as DNA, the CDR3 is TGTGCCATCAGTGAGCCTACGTCAGGCCGGGACAAATACACAGATACGCAGTATTTT. This encodes CAISEPTSGRDKYTDTQYF.

This clone showed up just a few times. The chain employs TRBV15 and TRBJ1-1, with TRBD1 as a possible D gene (5 bases). The CDR3 is 16 residues long. Germline V gene data show CDR1 as LNHNV and CDR2 as YYDKDF (reference sequence). V lost 5 bases and J 3 bases, leaving 19 bases between the germline ends. CDR3 residues: CATSPYQGGRDTEAFF. The CDR3 coding sequence is TGTGCCACCAGCCCTTACCAGGGAGGGAGGGACACTGAAGCTTTCTTT.

In nucleotides, the CDR3 is TGTGCCAGCAGCGATCAAGGGGCAAACACGGCTTTCTTT. Protein: CASSDQGANTAFF. J is TRBJ1-1 and V is TRBV11-2; TRBD1 might be the D (5 bases). V was cut by 5 bases and J by 11 bases, with 18 bases left in between. CDR1 SGHAT and CDR2 FQNNGV come from the germline V gene. This CDR3 spans 13 amino acids.

The chain joins TRBV19 to TRBJ1-6; 7 bases align to TRBD1. V trimming: 7 bases; J trimming: 3 bases; junction bases outside the gene matches: 0. CDR1 is LNHDA, CDR2 SQIVND, per germline (reference sequence). The CDR3 is made up of 13 amino acids. The CDR3: CASNRGYNSPLHF. CDR3 DNA: TGTGCCAGTAACAGGGGCTATAATTCACCCCTCCACTTT.

The chain has TRBV3-1 (or the pseudogene TRBV3-2) and TRBJ1-1; D ambiguous. Per the germline V gene, CDR1 is LGHDT and CDR2 is YNNKEL (reference sequence). The CDR3 consists of 13 residues. Trimming cost V 4 bases and J 1 base, with 7 bases left between them. The CDR3 loop reads CASSRSGNTEAFF. In nucleotides, the CDR3 is TGTGCCAGCAGCCGTTCCGGGAACACTGAAGCTTTCTTT.

The chain carries TRBV19 and TRBJ2-3; 11 positions match TRBD2. Germline lookup yields CDR1 LNHDA and CDR2 SQIVND (reference sequence). V lost 7 bases, J lost 3 bases, and 9 bases stayed unmatched. This CDR3 has 16 amino acids. The CDR3 nucleotides are TGTGCCAGTACCTCACTAGCGGGGGTTGGTACAGATACGCAGTATTTT. Encoded protein: CASTSLAGVGTDTQYF.

The rearrangement uses TRBV6-6 and TRBJ1-2; 8 positions agree with TRBD1. J gave up 2 bases and V 7 bases, and 12 bases lay outside the gene matches. Looked up from germline, CDR1 is MNHNY and CDR2 is SVGAGI (reference sequence). The CDR3 extends over 16 amino acids. The DNA of the CDR3 is TGTGCCAGCATCAGGACGGGCCAGGGGGCGAACTATGGCTACACCTTC. As protein: CASIRTGQGANYGYTF.

The V gene is TRBV4-2, the J gene TRBJ2-7; the match to TRBD1 covers 10 bases. After removal of 1 base from V and 6 bases from J, the junction contained 6 bases not matched to a gene. The CDR3 extends over 15 amino acids. CDR1 is LGHNA, CDR2 YNFKEQ, per germline. The CDR3 sequence is CASSQGDRGDSEQYF. The CDR3 nucleotides are TGTGCCAGCAGCCAAGGGGACAGGGGCGATTCCGAGCAGTACTTC.

This clone has more than one count but fewer than ten. The chain employs TRBV19 and TRBJ2-7; 10 bases fit TRBD1. The length of the CDR3 is 16 residues. V lost 4 bases and J lost 3; bases outside the gene matches: 9. Per the germline V gene, CDR1 is LNHDA and CDR2 is SQIVND (reference sequence). The CDR3 DNA follows: TGTGCCAGTAGTAGAGCCCGACAGGGGGCGGTCTACGAGCAGTACTTC. It specifies CASSRARQGAVYEQYF. Full variable domain (outside the CDR3, taken from reference TRBV19 and TRBJ2-7): DGGITQSPKYLFRKEGQNVTLSCEQNLNHDAMYWYRQDPGQGLRLIYYSQIVNDFQKGDIAEGYSVSREKKESFPLTVTSAQKNPTAFYLCASSRARQGAVYEQYFGPGTRLTVT.

The CDR3 bases are TGTGCCAGCAGCTTGGTTTTGACACAGGGTCTTAACTATGGCTACACCTTC. Its translation is CASSLVLTQGLNYGYTF. The chain carries TRBV5-6 and TRBJ1-2; maybe TRBD1 (6 bases). This CDR3 spans 17 amino acids. Trimming took off 0 bases at V and 1 base at J, with 16 bases between the two ends. The germline V gene encodes CDR1 SGHDT and CDR2 YYEEEE.

The rearrangement uses TRBV5-1 and TRBJ1-6, with D unresolved. Per germline, CDR1 SGHRS and CDR2 YFSETQ. The CDR3 length is 15 residues. Trimming took 1 base from V and 8 from J, leaving 13 bases between them. The CDR3 loop is CASSLTAGMDSPLHF. The CDR3, as DNA: TGCGCCAGCAGCTTGACAGCAGGAATGGATTCACCCCTCCACTTT.

The V gene is TRBV30, the J gene TRBJ1-2; D perhaps matches TRBD1 (5 bases). V was trimmed by 0 bases and J by 0 bases, leaving 11 bases between them. This CDR3 contains 15 residues. Germline V gene data show CDR1 as GTSNPN and CDR2 as SVGIG (reference sequence). The chain's CDR3 is CAWSVWGVANYGYTF. CDR3 sequence (DNA): TGTGCCTGGAGTGTTTGGGGGGTAGCTAACTATGGCTACACCTTC.

This clone came up many times. V is TRBV12-3 or TRBV12-4 and J is TRBJ1-2, with D unresolved. The CDR3 loop spans 13 amino acids. Trimming left V 2 bases short and J 6 bases short, with 10 bases between. CDR3 residues: CASSLLVLHGYTF. CDR3 nucleotides: TGTGCCAGCAGTTTATTAGTCTTGCATGGCTACACCTTC.

The chain is built from TRBV4-1 and TRBJ1-5; TRBD1 matches 10 bases. The ends lost 0 bases at V and 5 bases at J; junction bases unmatched: 7. CDR1 is MGHRA and CDR2 is YSYEKL in the germline V gene. The CDR3 spans 17 residues. The CDR3 reads CASSQDTLGTGDQPQHF. The CDR3 nucleotides are TGCGCCAGCAGCCAAGACACTCTCGGGACAGGGGATCAGCCCCAGCATTTT.

This clone occurred once. V gene TRBV5-8 combines with J gene TRBJ1-2; 7 bases agree with TRBD1. The length of the CDR3 is 13 residues. V was clipped by 1 base and J by 7 bases; unmatched bases: 4. Germline V gives CDR1 SGHTS, CDR2 YDEGEE. CDR3 loop: CASSLPGGSGYTF. CDR3 nucleotides: TGTGCCAGCAGCTTGCCAGGGGGTTCTGGCTACACCTTC. The full variable domain, with the rest looked up from reference TRBV5-8 and TRBJ1-2, is EAGVTQSPTHLIKTRGQQATLRCSPISGHTSVYWYQQALGLGLQFLLWYDEGEERNRGNFPPRFSGRQFPNYSSELNVNALELEDSALYLCASSLPGGSGYTFGSGTRLTVV.

This chain links TRBV27 with TRBJ2-3; tentative D call: TRBD2 (7 bases). V shed 1 base and J shed 4 bases, with 21 bases lying between them. Germline-derived CDR1 and CDR2 are MNHEY and SMNVEV (reference sequence). This CDR3 contains 18 residues. CDR3 coding DNA: TGTGCCAGCAGTTTATTGAGGGGGGGACCGCTGTTTTCAGATACGCAGTATTTT. Amino acids: CASSLLRGGPLFSDTQYF.